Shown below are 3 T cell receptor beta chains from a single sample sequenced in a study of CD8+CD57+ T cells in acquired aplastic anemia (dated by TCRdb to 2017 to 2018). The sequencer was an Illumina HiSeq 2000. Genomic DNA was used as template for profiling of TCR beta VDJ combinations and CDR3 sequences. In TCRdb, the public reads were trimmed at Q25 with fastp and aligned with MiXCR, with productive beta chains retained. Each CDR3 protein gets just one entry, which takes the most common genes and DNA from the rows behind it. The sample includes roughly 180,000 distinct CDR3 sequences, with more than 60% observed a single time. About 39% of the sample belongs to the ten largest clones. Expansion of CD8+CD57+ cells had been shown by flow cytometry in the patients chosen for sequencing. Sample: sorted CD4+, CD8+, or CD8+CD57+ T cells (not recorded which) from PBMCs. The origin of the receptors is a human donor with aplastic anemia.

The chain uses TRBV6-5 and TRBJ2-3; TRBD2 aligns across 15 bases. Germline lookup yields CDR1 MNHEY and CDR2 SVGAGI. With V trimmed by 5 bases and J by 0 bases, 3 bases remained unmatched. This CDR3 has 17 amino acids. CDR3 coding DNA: TGTGCCAGCAGTGGGACTAGCGGGAGGCCTAGCACAGATACGCAGTATTTT. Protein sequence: CASSGTSGRPSTDTQYF.

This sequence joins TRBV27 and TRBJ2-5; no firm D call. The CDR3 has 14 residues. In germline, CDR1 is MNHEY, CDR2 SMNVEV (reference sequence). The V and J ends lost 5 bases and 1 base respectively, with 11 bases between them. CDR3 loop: CASSLVGFQETQYF. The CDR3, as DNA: TGTGCCAGCAGTCTGGTGGGATTCCAAGAGACCCAGTACTTC.

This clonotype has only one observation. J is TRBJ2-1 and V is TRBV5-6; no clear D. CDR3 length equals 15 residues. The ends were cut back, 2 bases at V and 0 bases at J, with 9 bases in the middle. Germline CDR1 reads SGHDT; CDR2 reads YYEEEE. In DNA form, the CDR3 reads TGTGCCAGCAGCTTACGCGGATACTCCTACAATGAGCAGTTCTTC. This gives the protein CASSLRGYSYNEQFF.